Detailed here is one T cell receptor (beta chain). Per germline, CDR1 SGHTA and CDR2 FQGNSA. The CDR3 extends over 12 amino acids. V was shortened by 4 bases and J by 4 bases, with 8 bases between the two germline ends. This sample stems from a study of multiple sclerosis patients with progressive multifocal leukoencephalopathy. The method was immunoSEQ multiplex PCR; TCRdb's version includes in-frame clones alone and lacks a portion of them. This table holds about 30,000 clones, over 75% found once. As for time point: time of PML onset. After 16 to 56 months on natalizumab, the natalizumab-treated patients developed PML.

The origin of this receptor is a human donor with progressive multifocal leukoencephalopathy. The J gene is TRBJ2-7, the V gene TRBV7-2, with D uncertain. The sample in question was PBMCs, obtained from a patient treated with natalizumab. In nucleotides, the CDR3 is TGTGCCAGCAGCTCTTCTTTGTACGAGCAGTACTTC. Translated: CASSSSLYEQYF. Looking up the rest from reference TRBV7-2 and TRBJ2-7 gives the full variable domain: GAGVSQSPSNKVTEKGKDVELRCDPISGHTALYWYRQSLGQGLEFLIYFQGNSAPDKSGLPSDRFSAERTGGSVSTLTIQRTQQEDSAVYLCASSSSLYEQYFGPGTRLTVT.